The sample holds many counts of the clone carrying this T cell receptor beta chain. Antigen unknown. RNA transcripts gave rise to amplified TCR beta CDR3 regions. HTBI primers drove first-round RT-PCR of the TCR CDR3. MiXCR, run by TCRdb on the multiplex PCR reads, gives a single entry per CDR3 protein. The table lists 300,000 to 350,000 distinct CDR3 sequences, approximately 18% of them singletons, with around 54% in the top ten. The data are from a study of T cells in Graves' hyperthyroidism and ophthalmopathy. Patients aged 18 to 65 had newly diagnosed hyperthyroidism lasting under 2 months. A patient was excluded if there was uncontrolled infection, other autoimmune disease, pregnancy or lactation. Diagnostic decisions used clinical symptoms, serum thyroxine and TRAb, thyroid ultrasound and orbital computed tomography. Study conclusions and caveats: Stable hyperthyroidism and ophthalmopathy were separated using 13 V-J signatures.

Germline assignment: CDR1 SGHNT and CDR2 YENEEA. This CDR3 spans 17 amino acids. V shed 1 base, J shed 3 bases, and the junction held 7 bases outside the gene matches. The receptor was isolated from a woman in her forties or fifties with Graves' hyperthyroidism. The chain employs TRBV11-3 and TRBJ1-5; the match to TRBD1 covers 9 bases. Sequencing was done on a sample of blood. CDR3 nucleotides: TGTGCCAGCAGCTTAGCTGGGACAGGGACGAACAATCAGCCCCAGCATTTT. Residues: CASSLAGTGTNNQPQHF.